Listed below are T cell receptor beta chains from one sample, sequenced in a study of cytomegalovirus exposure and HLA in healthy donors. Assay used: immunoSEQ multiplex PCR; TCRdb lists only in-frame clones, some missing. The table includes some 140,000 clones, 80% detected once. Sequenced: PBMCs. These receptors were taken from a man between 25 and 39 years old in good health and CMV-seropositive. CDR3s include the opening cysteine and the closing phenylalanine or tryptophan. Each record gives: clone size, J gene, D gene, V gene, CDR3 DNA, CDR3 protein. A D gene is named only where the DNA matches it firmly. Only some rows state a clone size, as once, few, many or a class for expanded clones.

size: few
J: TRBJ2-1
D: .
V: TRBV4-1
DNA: TGCGCCAGCAGCCAAACCCTAACCCGAGGCTACAATGAGCAGTTCTTC
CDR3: CASSQTLTRGYNEQFF

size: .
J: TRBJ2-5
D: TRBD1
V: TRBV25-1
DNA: TGTGCCAGCAGTGGGTACAGGGGCGGGTTATCAGAGACCCAGTACTTC
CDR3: CASSGYRGGLSETQYF

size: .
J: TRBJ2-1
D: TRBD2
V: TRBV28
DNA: TGTGCCAGCAGTTTAGAAGCGGGAGGCTACAATGAGCAGTTCTTC
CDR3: CASSLEAGGYNEQFF

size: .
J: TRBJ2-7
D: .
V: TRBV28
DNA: TGTGCCTCCAGCAGCACAGGTACCTACGAGCAGTACTTC
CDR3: CASSSTGTYEQYF

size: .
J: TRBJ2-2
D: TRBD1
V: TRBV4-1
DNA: TGCGCCAGCAGCCCTCGGACAGGGATGAACACCGGGGAGCTGTTTTTT
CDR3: CASSPRTGMNTGELFF

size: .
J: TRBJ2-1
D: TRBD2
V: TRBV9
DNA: TGTGCCAGCAGCGTAGCGGGACTAGCGGGCTCTCGACTCTCCTACAATGAGCAGTTCTTC
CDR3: CASSVAGLAGSRLSYNEQFF

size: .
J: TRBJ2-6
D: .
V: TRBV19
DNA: TGTGCCAGTAGTAGACAAGGGGCTACGGGGGCCAACGTCCTGACTTTC
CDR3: CASSRQGATGANVLTF

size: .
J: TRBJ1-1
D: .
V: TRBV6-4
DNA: TGTGCCAGCAGTTTGCAGCGGGACACTGAAGCTTTCTTT
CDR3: CASSLQRDTEAFF

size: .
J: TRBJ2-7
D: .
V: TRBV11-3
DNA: TGTGCCAGCAGCGGGGGACTGGGAGAGCAGTACTTC
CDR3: CASSGGLGEQYF

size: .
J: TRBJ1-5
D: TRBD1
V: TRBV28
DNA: TGTGCCAGCAGCGGGACAGGGGGTCAGCCCCAGCATTTT
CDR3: CASSGTGGQPQHF

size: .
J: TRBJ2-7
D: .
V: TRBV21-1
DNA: TGTGCCAGCAGCAATGAGGATTCCACCTACGAGCAGTACTTC
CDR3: CASSNEDSTYEQYF

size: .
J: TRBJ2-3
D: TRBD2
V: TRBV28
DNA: TGTGCCTCCGGGGGGGAAAGCACAGATACGCAGTATTTT
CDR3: CASGGESTDTQYF

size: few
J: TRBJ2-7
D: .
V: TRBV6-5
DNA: TGTGCCAGCCGGCGTTTTCTGGGCTCGGACGAGCAGTACTTC
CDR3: CASRRFLGSDEQYF

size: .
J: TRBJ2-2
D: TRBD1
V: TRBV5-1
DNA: TGCGCCAGCAGCTTGGGGGACAGGGTGCTTGGCGGGGAGCTGTTTTTT
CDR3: CASSLGDRVLGGELFF

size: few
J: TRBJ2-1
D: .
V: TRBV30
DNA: TGTGCCTGGAGTGTATCGAGCTTGAGTCCCTACAATGAGCAGTTCTTC
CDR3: CAWSVSSLSPYNEQFF

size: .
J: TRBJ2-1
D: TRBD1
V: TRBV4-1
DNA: TGCGCCAGGCAACCTAGACCGGGACAGACGTACAATGAGCAGTTCTTC
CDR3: CARQPRPGQTYNEQFF

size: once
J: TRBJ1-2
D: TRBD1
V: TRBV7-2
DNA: TGTGCCAGCCGTCCGGGACAGGAGTACTATGGCTACACCTTC
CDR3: CASRPGQEYYGYTF

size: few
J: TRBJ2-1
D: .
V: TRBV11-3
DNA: TGTGCCAGCAGCTTAGGGGCGACAGTGAACAATGAGCAGTTCTTC
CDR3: CASSLGATVNNEQFF

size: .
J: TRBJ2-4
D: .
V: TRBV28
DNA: TGTGCCAGCAGTTTCTCGGTTGGAGCCAAAAACATTCAGTACTTC
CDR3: CASSFSVGAKNIQYF

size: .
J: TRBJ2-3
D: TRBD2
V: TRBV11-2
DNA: TGTGCCAGCAGCTTAGTTAGCGGGACCCAGTCAGATACGCAGTATTTT
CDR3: CASSLVSGTQSDTQYF

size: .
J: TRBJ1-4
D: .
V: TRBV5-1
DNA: TGCGCCAGCAGCTTGGAAATAAGGGGTAGAGAAAAACTGTTTTTT
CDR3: CASSLEIRGREKLFF

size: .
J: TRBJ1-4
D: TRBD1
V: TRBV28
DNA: TGTACCGACAGGGGGCCTGCAACTAATGAAAAACTGTTTTTT
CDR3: CTDRGPATNEKLFF

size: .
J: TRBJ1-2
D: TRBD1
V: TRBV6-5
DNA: TGTGCCAGCAGTTCTGACCGGACAGGGGTCCACTTC
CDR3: CASSSDRTGVHF

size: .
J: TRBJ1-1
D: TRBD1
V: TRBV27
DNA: TGTGCCAGCAGATTTGACAGGGCCGTGAACACTGAAGCTTTCTTT
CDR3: CASRFDRAVNTEAFF

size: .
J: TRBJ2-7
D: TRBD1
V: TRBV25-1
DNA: TGTGCCAGCAGTGCAGGGACAGGGGTTCGTTACTACGAGCAGTACTTC
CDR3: CASSAGTGVRYYEQYF

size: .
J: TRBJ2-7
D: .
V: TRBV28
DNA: TGTGCCAGCAGACCTACTGGAGACGAGCAGTACTTC
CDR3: CASRPTGDEQYF

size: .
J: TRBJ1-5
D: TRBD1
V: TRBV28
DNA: TGTGCCAGCAGTTTTCCCTCACGACAGGGGAGGGGTCAGCCCCAGCATTTT
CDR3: CASSFPSRQGRGQPQHF

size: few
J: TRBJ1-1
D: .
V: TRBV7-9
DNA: TGTGCCAGCAGGCCGTCTTGGGCTAACACTGAAGCTTTCTTT
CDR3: CASRPSWANTEAFF

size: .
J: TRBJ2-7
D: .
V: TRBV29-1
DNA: TGCAGCGTCTCGGGTCGAGGAGAAGGCAGGGGCTGGACCTACGAGCAGTACTTC
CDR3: CSVSGRGEGRGWTYEQYF

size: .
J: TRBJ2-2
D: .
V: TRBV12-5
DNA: TGTGCTAGTGGTTTGGAAAATACAGGGTACACCGGGGAGCTGTTTTTT
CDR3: CASGLENTGYTGELFF